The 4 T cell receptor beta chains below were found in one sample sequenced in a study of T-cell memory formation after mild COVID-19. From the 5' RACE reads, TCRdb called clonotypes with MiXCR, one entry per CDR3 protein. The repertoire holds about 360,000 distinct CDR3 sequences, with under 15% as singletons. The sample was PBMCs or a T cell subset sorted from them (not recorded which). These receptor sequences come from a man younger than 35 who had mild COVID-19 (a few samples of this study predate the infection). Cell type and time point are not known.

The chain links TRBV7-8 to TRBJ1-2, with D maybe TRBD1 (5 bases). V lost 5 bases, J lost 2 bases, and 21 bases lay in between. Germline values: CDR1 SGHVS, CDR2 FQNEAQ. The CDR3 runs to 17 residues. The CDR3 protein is CASSTRTRRGWNYGYTF. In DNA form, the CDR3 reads TGTGCCAGCAGCACCCGGACTAGGAGGGGATGGAACTATGGCTACACCTTC. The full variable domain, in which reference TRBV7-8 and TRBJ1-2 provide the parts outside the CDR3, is GAGVSQSPRYKVAKRGQDVALRCDPISGHVSLFWYQQALGQGPEFLTYFQNEAQLDKSGLPSDRFFAERPEGSVSTLKIQRTQQEDSAVYLCASSTRTRRGWNYGYTFGSGTRLTVV.

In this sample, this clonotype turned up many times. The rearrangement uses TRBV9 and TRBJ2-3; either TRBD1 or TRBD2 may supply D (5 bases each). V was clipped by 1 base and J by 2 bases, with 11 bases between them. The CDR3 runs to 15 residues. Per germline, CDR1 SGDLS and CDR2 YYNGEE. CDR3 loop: CASSVSWGNTDTQYF. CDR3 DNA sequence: TGTGCCAGCAGCGTATCCTGGGGGAACACAGATACGCAGTATTTT.

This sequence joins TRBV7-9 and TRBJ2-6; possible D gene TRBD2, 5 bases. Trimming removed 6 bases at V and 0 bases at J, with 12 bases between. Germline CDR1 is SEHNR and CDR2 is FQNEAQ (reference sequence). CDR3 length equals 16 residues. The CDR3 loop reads CASSARGSSGANVLTF. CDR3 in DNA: TGTGCCAGCAGTGCCCGGGGAAGCTCTGGGGCCAACGTCCTGACTTTC.

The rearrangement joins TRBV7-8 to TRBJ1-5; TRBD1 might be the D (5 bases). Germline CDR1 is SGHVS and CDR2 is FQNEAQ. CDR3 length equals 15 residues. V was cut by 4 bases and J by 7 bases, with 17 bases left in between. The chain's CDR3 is CASSYWVRDGQPQHF. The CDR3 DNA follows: TGTGCCAGCAGCTATTGGGTCAGGGACGGACAGCCCCAGCATTTT.